The 28 T cell receptor beta chains below were found in one sample sequenced in a study of T cell clonotyping in hematopoietic cell transplantation. The protocol was immunoSEQ multiplex PCR, while the TCRdb copy is restricted to in-frame clones and leaves out a portion. Here the sample spans 8,000 or so clones, 90% to 95% being singletons. Sequencing used PBMCs, obtained 180 days after allogeneic stem cell transplant. These receptors were obtained from a female patient aged 50-60 years who had an allogeneic stem cell transplant from an unrelated donor, so the T cells may come from the graft donor. Some clones in this sample may be carry-over from other donors' samples.

The rearrangement uses TRBV30 and TRBJ1-1; no definite D call. The ends were cut back, 0 bases at V and 1 base at J, with 6 bases in the middle. The CDR3 is made up of 13 amino acids. From germline, CDR1 is GTSNPN and CDR2 SVGIG (reference sequence). For the CDR3, the DNA is TGTGCCTGGAGTGTACGTAAGAACACTGAAGCTTTCTTT. Residues: CAWSVRKNTEAFF.

The chain employs TRBV7-2 and TRBJ1-1, with D maybe TRBD1 (6 bases). Trimming stripped 3 bases from V and 5 bases from J, with 7 bases between. The CDR3 covers 12 residues. CDR1 and CDR2 (germline): SGHTA, FQGNSA. The CDR3 is CASSFGQTEAFF. The CDR3 bases are TGTGCCAGCAGCTTCGGACAGACTGAAGCTTTCTTT.

V gene TRBV2 combines with J gene TRBJ2-3, with 8 bases matching TRBD2. Germline values: CDR1 SNHLY, CDR2 FYNNEI. V lost 10 bases, J lost 3 bases, and 12 bases stayed unmatched. CDR3 length: 15 residues. The CDR3 DNA reads TGTGCCACCGGGGGGGAAGGGTATTTGACAGATACGCAGTATTTT. The encoded protein is CATGGEGYLTDTQYF.

This chain uses TRBV7-8 with TRBJ2-5; D tentatively reads TRBD1 or TRBD2 (5 bases each). Trimming shortened V by 4 bases and J by 2 bases, and 11 bases separated the two germline ends. Germline lookup yields CDR1 SGHVS and CDR2 FQNEAQ. This CDR3 has 14 residues. The CDR3 DNA follows: TGTGCCAGCAGCTCCCCGGGACCACAAGAGACCCAGTACTTC. This sequence encodes CASSSPGPQETQYF.

This rearrangement joins TRBV7-2 to TRBJ2-7, with D possibly TRBD2 on 5 matching bases. Germline lookup yields CDR1 SGHTA and CDR2 FQGNSA. Trimming took 0 bases from V and 2 from J, leaving 8 bases between them. The CDR3 sequence is 14 residues long. CDR3 loop: CASSLASGTYEQYF. In nucleotides, the CDR3 is TGTGCCAGCAGCTTAGCTTCCGGGACCTACGAGCAGTACTTC.

This chain connects TRBV28 to TRBJ1-1; no definite D call. This CDR3 is built from 11 residues. Germline V gene lookup returns CDR1 MDHEN and CDR2 SYDVKM. V was cut by 4 bases and J by 7 bases, with 7 bases left in between. CDR3 DNA: TGTGCCAGCAGTTACCGTATTGAAGCTTTCTTT. It translates to CASSYRIEAFF. Variable domain in full (rest from reference TRBV28 and TRBJ1-1): DVKVTQSSRYLVKRTGEKVFLECVQDMDHENMFWYRQDPGLGLRLIYFSYDVKMKEKGDIPEGYSVSREKKERFSLILESASTNQTSMYLCASSYRIEAFFGQGTRLTVV.

The V and J genes are TRBV4-3 and TRBJ1-2; possibly TRBD1 for D (6 bases). The CDR3 extends over 15 amino acids. CDR1 and CDR2 from the germline V gene are LGHNA and YSLEER. Trimming stripped 1 base from V and 3 bases from J, with 12 bases between. The CDR3: CASSQALQGDYGYTF. The CDR3 nucleotides read TGCGCCAGCAGCCAAGCGTTACAGGGAGACTATGGCTACACCTTC.

The chain is built from TRBV27 and TRBJ2-3, with D perhaps TRBD2 (5 bases). V was clipped by 5 bases and J by 1 base, with 22 bases between them. The CDR3 sequence is 18 residues long. Germline CDR1 MNHEY, CDR2 SMNVEV (reference sequence). The CDR3 protein is CASSPRWAGPPRTDTQYF. The CDR3 DNA follows: TGTGCCAGCAGTCCTCGTTGGGCGGGTCCACCCCGCACAGATACGCAGTATTTT.

This clone was seen a single time. The chain carries TRBV5-1 and TRBJ1-2; D perhaps matches TRBD1 (6 bases). CDR3 length: 14 amino acids. Trimming took off 0 bases at V and 3 bases at J, with 9 bases between the two ends. Per the germline V gene, CDR1 is SGHRS and CDR2 is YFSETQ. Here the CDR3 reads CASSLGAGDYGYTF. The DNA of the CDR3 is TGCGCCAGCAGCTTGGGCGCAGGGGACTATGGCTACACCTTC.

The sample holds one count of this clone. The chain links TRBV15 to TRBJ2-3, with D possibly TRBD2 on 5 matching bases. The CDR3 spans 13 residues. Germline V lookup: CDR1 LNHNV, CDR2 YYDKDF (reference sequence). V dropped 3 bases and J dropped 2 bases, with 6 bases sitting between them. The CDR3 reads CATSSGNTDTQYF. The CDR3 bases are TGTGCCACCAGCAGCGGGAACACAGATACGCAGTATTTT.

This chain uses TRBV6-5 with TRBJ2-3; no reliable D call. This CDR3 contains 14 residues. Trimming left V 6 bases short and J 4 bases short, with 14 bases between. Germline CDR1 reads MNHEY; CDR2 reads SVGAGI. The chain's CDR3 is CASRQEYSADTQYF. The CDR3, as DNA: TGTGCCAGCAGGCAGGAATATAGTGCAGATACGCAGTATTTT.

V is TRBV30 and J is TRBJ1-2, with 7 nucleotides matching TRBD1. V lost 0 bases to trimming and J lost 8 bases; unmatched junction nucleotides: 3. Germline V gives CDR1 GTSNPN, CDR2 SVGIG (reference sequence). The CDR3 has 12 amino acids. The CDR3 DNA follows: TGTGCCTGGAGTGTGCCAGGGGGAGGCTACACCTTC. As protein: CAWSVPGGGYTF.

The chain recombines TRBV6-1 with TRBJ1-6; perhaps TRBD1 as D (6 bases). The germline CDR1 and CDR2 sequences are MNHNS and SASEGT. The CDR3 loop spans 14 amino acids. Trimming removed 4 bases at V and 6 bases at J, with 10 bases between. The CDR3 spells CASSAGQINSPLHF. In nucleotides, the CDR3 is TGTGCCAGCAGTGCCGGACAGATTAATTCACCCCTCCACTTT.

The gene calls are TRBV19 and TRBJ1-5, with TRBD1 identical over 8 bases. The CDR3 length is 18 residues. Trimming cost V 4 bases and J 0 bases; bases outside gene matches: 11. Germline V gives CDR1 LNHDA, CDR2 SQIVND (reference sequence). The CDR3 region is CASSTLTGVLDSNQPQHF. CDR3 in DNA: TGTGCCAGTAGTACTTTGACAGGGGTCCTCGATAGCAATCAGCCCCAGCATTTT.

The chain recombines TRBV30 with TRBJ1-5; 7 bases agree with TRBD1. The J segment lost 3 bases and the V segment lost 5 bases, leaving 4 bases of the junction unmatched. The CDR3 has 13 residues. CDR1 is GTSNPN, CDR2 SVGIG, per germline (reference sequence). In DNA form, the CDR3 reads TGTGCCTGGGCGGGACAGCTCAATCAGCCCCAGCATTTT. This codes for CAWAGQLNQPQHF.

The CDR3 reads CSVRGLPTDTQYF. CDR3 DNA: TGCAGCGTCAGAGGACTCCCCACAGATACGCAGTATTTT. The V gene is TRBV29-1, the J gene TRBJ2-3, with D possibly being TRBD2 (5 bases). This CDR3 is built from 13 residues. The ends were cut back, 6 bases at V and 2 bases at J, with 12 bases in the middle. The germline gives CDR1 SQVTM, CDR2 ANQGSEA.

The chain uses TRBV18 and TRBJ1-4; 9 bases match TRBD1. CDR1 and CDR2 (germline): KGHSH, LQKENI. This CDR3 is built from 13 residues. The J segment lost 7 bases and the V segment lost 8 bases, leaving 5 bases of the junction unmatched. The CDR3 nucleotides read TGTGCCAGCACCGGGACAGGGAGTGAAAAACTGTTTTTT. Encoded protein: CASTGTGSEKLFF.

V and J are TRBV28 and TRBJ1-5; D gene uncertain. The CDR3 covers 13 residues. The germline V gene encodes CDR1 MDHEN and CDR2 SYDVKM. V lost 3 bases and J 6 bases, leaving 9 bases between the germline ends. The CDR3 bases are TGTGCCAGCAGTTTGTCCCCGGGTCAGCCCCAGCATTTT. Translating it yields CASSLSPGQPQHF.

V is TRBV5-1 and J is TRBJ2-3; D is unresolved. From germline, CDR1 is SGHRS and CDR2 YFSETQ. This CDR3 is built from 13 residues. Trimming took off 3 bases at V and 2 bases at J, with 7 bases between the two ends. CDR3 in DNA: TGCGCCAGCAGCTCGTCCCCCACAGATACGCAGTATTTT. This codes for CASSSSPTDTQYF. Full variable domain (outside the CDR3, taken from reference TRBV5-1 and TRBJ2-3): KAGVTQTPRYLIKTRGQQVTLSCSPISGHRSVSWYQQTPGQGLQFLFEYFSETQRNKGNFPGRFSGRQFSNSRSEMNVSTLELGDSALYLCASSSSPTDTQYFGPGTRLTVL.

This chain connects TRBV10-3 to TRBJ1-1; 8 bases match TRBD1. This CDR3 comprises 16 residues. Germline CDR1 is ENHRY and CDR2 is SYGVKD. V dropped 0 bases and J dropped 0; count of bases not matched to a gene: 3. CDR3 residues: CAISESRGQVNTEAFF. CDR3 in DNA: TGTGCCATCAGTGAGTCTAGGGGACAGGTGAACACTGAAGCTTTCTTT.

In nucleotides, the CDR3 is TGTGCCAGCAGCCAAGTTCCAGGGTACAATCAGCCCCAGCATTTT. This sequence encodes CASSQVPGYNQPQHF. J is TRBJ1-5 and V is TRBV4-2; D perhaps matches TRBD1 (5 bases). The length of the CDR3 is 15 residues. V lost 1 base and J lost 3, with 10 bases in between. CDR1 is LGHNA and CDR2 is YNFKEQ in the germline V gene.

This chain connects TRBV6-1 to TRBJ1-2, with TRBD1 matching 8 bases. Germline CDR1 reads MNHNS; CDR2 reads SASEGT. CDR3 length: 17 residues. With 2 bases clipped from V and 7 bases from J, the junction kept 15 bases outside the gene matches. In DNA form, the CDR3 reads TGTGCCAGCAGTGAAACCGGGACAGGCTTCGATCGGCGTGGCTACACCTTC. Protein sequence: CASSETGTGFDRRGYTF.

The V and J genes are TRBV18 and TRBJ2-6; no clear D gene. This CDR3 has 14 amino acids. Germline V CDR1 and CDR2: KGHSH, LQKENI. V lost 2 bases to trimming and J lost 2 bases, with 4 bases between them. The CDR3: CASSPFPGANVLTF. The CDR3 DNA reads as TGTGCCAGCTCACCATTCCCTGGGGCCAACGTCCTGACTTTC. Complete variable domain (other parts from reference TRBV18 and TRBJ2-6): NAGVMQNPRHLVRRRGQEARLRCSPMKGHSHVYWYRQLPEEGLKFMVYLQKENIIDESGMPKERFSAEFPKEGPSILRIQQVVRGDSAAYFCASSPFPGANVLTFGAGSRLTVL.

V usage is TRBV28 and J usage is TRBJ1-1, with 8 bases that match TRBD1. With V trimmed by 4 bases and J by 5 bases, 9 bases remained unmatched. The CDR3 is 15 residues long. Germline-derived CDR1 and CDR2 are MDHEN and SYDVKM. CDR3 protein: CASSSPGTGRTEAFF. The CDR3 DNA reads as TGTGCCAGCAGTTCACCCGGGACAGGAAGAACTGAAGCTTTCTTT.

V gene TRBV6-4 combines with J gene TRBJ1-1; D gene ambiguous. From germline, CDR1 is MRHNA and CDR2 SNTAGT. CDR3 length: 13 residues. Trimming stripped 6 bases from V and 1 base from J, with 9 bases between. CDR3 coding DNA: TGTGCCAGCAGCCTATTAAGGAACACTGAAGCTTTCTTT. It specifies CASSLLRNTEAFF.

This clone was seen just once. The chain combines TRBV5-1 with TRBJ2-4, with TRBD1 matching over 8 bases. The CDR3 has 15 amino acids. CDR1 and CDR2 from the germline V gene are SGHRS and YFSETQ. V trimming: 0 bases; J trimming: 6 bases; junction bases outside the gene matches: 5. The CDR3 protein is CASSLGPGQGNIQYF. The DNA of the CDR3 is TGCGCCAGCAGCTTGGGCCCCGGACAGGGAAACATTCAGTACTTC. The complete variable domain, with remaining parts taken from reference TRBV5-1 and TRBJ2-4, reads KAGVTQTPRYLIKTRGQQVTLSCSPISGHRSVSWYQQTPGQGLQFLFEYFSETQRNKGNFPGRFSGRQFSNSRSEMNVSTLELGDSALYLCASSLGPGQGNIQYFGAGTRLSVL.

The V call is TRBV10-1, the J call TRBJ2-3; D might be TRBD2 (7 bases). Germline V gives CDR1 WNHNN, CDR2 SYGVQD (reference sequence). V lost 0 bases and J lost 7, with 17 bases in between. This CDR3 is built from 16 residues. The CDR3 coding sequence is TGCGCCAGCAGTGAGTCGGGGGGGGGCCTGATGAATACGCAGTATTTT. Its translation is CASSESGGGLMNTQYF.

This clone has just a few counts. The rearrangement uses TRBV5-6 and TRBJ1-3; D possibly corresponds to TRBD1 (5 bases). Trimming took 2 bases from V and 0 from J, leaving 12 bases between them. The CDR3 runs 16 residues. Germline V gene data show CDR1 as SGHDT and CDR2 as YYEEEE. CDR3 sequence: CASSLLAGASGNTIYF. DNA for the CDR3: TGTGCCAGCAGCTTATTGGCCGGGGCCTCTGGAAACACCATATATTTT.